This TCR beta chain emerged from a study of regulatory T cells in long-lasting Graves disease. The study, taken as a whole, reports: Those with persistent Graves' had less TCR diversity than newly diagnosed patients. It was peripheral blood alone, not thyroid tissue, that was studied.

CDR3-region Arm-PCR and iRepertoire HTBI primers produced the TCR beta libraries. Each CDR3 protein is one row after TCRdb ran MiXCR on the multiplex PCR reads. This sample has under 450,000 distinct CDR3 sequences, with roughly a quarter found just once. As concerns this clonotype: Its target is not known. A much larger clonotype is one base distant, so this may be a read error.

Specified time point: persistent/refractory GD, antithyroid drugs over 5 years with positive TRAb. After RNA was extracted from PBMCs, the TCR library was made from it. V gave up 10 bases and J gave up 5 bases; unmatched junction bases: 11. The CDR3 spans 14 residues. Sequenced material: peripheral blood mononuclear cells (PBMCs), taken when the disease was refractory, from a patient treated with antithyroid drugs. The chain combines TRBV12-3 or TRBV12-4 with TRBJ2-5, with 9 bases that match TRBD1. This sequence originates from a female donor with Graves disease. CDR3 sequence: CANSLGQGVETQYF. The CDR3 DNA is TGTGCCAACAGCTTGGGACAGGGAGTGGAGACCCAGTACTTC.